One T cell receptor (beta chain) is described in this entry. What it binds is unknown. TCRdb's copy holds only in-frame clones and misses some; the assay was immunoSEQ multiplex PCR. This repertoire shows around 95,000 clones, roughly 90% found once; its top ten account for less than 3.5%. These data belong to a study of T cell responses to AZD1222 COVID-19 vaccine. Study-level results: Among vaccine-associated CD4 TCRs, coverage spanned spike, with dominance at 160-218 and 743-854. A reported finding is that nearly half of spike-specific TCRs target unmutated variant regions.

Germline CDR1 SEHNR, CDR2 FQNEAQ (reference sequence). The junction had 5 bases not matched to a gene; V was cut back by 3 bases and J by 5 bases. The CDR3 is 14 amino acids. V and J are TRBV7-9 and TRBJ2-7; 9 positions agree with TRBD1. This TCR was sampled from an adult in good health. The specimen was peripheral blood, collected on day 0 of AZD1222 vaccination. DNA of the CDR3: TGTGCCAGCAGCTTGGCCGGGACAGGGAACGAGCAGTACTTC. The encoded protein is CASSLAGTGNEQYF.